The sequence of this TCR beta chain was determined in a study of early T cells in non-severe SARS-CoV-2 infection. Study-level findings and limits: Matching against VDJdb likely underestimated virus-specific expansions, favoring anti-spike CD8.

In the library, individual cDNA molecules carried attached unique molecular identifiers. TCRdb reprocessed the 5' RACE reads with MiXCR, giving one entry per CDR3 protein. The sample records roughly 25,000 distinct CDR3 sequences, approximately 5.1% being singletons. A remark on this clonotype: What it binds is unknown.

The CDR3 spans 16 residues. V lost 1 base to trimming and J lost 6 bases; unmatched junction nucleotides: 9. Germline CDR1 reads MNHNS; CDR2 reads SASEGT. The rearrangement links TRBV6-1 to TRBJ1-2, with 9 nucleotides matching TRBD1. The sample comprised whole blood. This TCR derives from an adult who was a healthcare worker with PCR-confirmed SARS-CoV-2 infection or an uninfected control (not recorded which). The CDR3 is CASSEGYRGRLDGYTF. The DNA for the CDR3 is TGTGCCAGCAGTGAAGGTTACAGGGGGCGACTCGATGGCTACACCTTC.